This T cell receptor beta chain was recorded in a study of T cells in Graves' hyperthyroidism and ophthalmopathy (dated by TCRdb to the late 2010s). As for the study more broadly: Peripheral blood was collected at initial diagnosis, before any treatment. To identify TCR V-J signatures that set the groups apart, the researchers used a discovery cohort of 100 patients, made up of 40 to 45 with Graves' ophthalmopathy and 57 with stable Graves' hyperthyroidism. Whether ophthalmopathy could be predicted prospectively was tested in an independent validation cohort made up of 18 to 20 hyperthyroidism patients plus 17 patients who later progressed to ophthalmopathy. For training and testing, the 100 or so patients in the discovery cohort were randomly divided in a 7:3 ratio. In about six Graves' hyperthyroidism patients, the study also compared T-cell repertoires from thyroid tissue with T-cell repertoires from blood. After blood sampling, hyperthyroidism patients were treated with methimazole at a starting dose of 30 mg daily, and ophthalmopathy patients were treated with high-dose intravenous methylprednisolone. The paper reports TCR Vbeta CDR3 sequencing of approximately 140 peripheral blood samples: under 45 ophthalmopathy, about 75 hyperthyroidism and around 17 progressor patients.

From V the trimming removes 4 bases and from J it removes 6 bases, while the gene matches leave 7 bases of the junction unaccounted for. From the cysteine up to the phenylalanine, the CDR3 has a length of 14 residues. Left in the record is the CDR3 DNA by itself, 42 bases read in frame from the first base. The germline V gene encodes CDR1 SGHTA and CDR2 FQGTGA. As for this clonotype: Its cognate antigen has yet to be identified. No clone much larger than this one lies a single base away; base qualities are absent.

Broader findings and caveats from the paper: A model built on a 13 V-J signature distinguished ophthalmopathy from stable hyperthyroidism, reaching 87.88% sensitivity and about 81% specificity in cross-validation and 80%/75% in testing. In validation, the model predicted progression to ophthalmopathy with over 60% sensitivity and 72% to 85% specificity, a median of 6.5 months before onset. Blood samples also contained most of the expanded thyroid clonotypes (frequency above 0.001), which suggests that blood repertoires may reflect thyroid immune responses. Sample size was not statistically predetermined, and blinding of investigators to group allocation was not performed.

The TCR beta CDR3 regions were amplified from the RNA transcripts. The first round of RT-PCR for the TCR CDR3 was performed with the HTBI primer set and the Qiagen OneStep RT-PCR kit. A second multiplex PCR round built the libraries, followed by size selection and purification. The libraries were sequenced on an Illumina HiSeq2000 using paired-end 100 bp reads. The authors' pipeline ran thus. SOAPnuke was used to process the raw data, throwing out any read that contained adapters or uncalled bases, had a mean Phred below 15, or lacked an exact constant-primer or identifier match. COPE v1.2.5 was used to merge the high-quality paired reads, and each unique nucleotide sequence was defined as a clonotype. MiTCR v1.1 was used to align the clonotypes against IMGT TRBV, TRBD and TRBJ reference segments. The analysis was restricted to V-J combinations with a frequency above 0.0001, which together covered about 99% of the repertoires. A TCS score was defined as the ratio of F50 (clonal expansion) to E x V (chaos), with BLOSUM62-based TCRdist applied between CDR3 peptides within each V-J. Welch's t-statistics and random forest reduced several hundred V-J features to roughly 13, which were used in a naive Bayes classifier (R e1071). The raw public reads went through TCRdb reprocessing: fastp at Q25, MiXCR clone calling, in-frame beta chains kept. Records with the same CDR3 protein are collapsed into one entry carrying the most frequent genes and DNA. These V and J calls originate from TCRdb's pipeline instead of the authors' own analysis. A total of 500,000 to 650,000 distinct CDR3 sequences appear in this sample, just under 20% of them only once. About half of the sample is held by the ten biggest clonotypes.

In the ophthalmopathy patients, disease was moderately to severely active, with a Clinical Activity Score of 3 or more, a NOSPECS grade of 4 or more, and a duration of less than 3 months. Any patient with an uncontrolled infection, another autoimmune disease, pregnancy or lactation was excluded. Diagnoses relied on clinical symptoms, serum thyroxine and TRAb, thyroid ultrasound and orbital computed tomography. PBMCs were separated from about 10 ml of fresh peripheral blood using Ficoll-Paque density gradient centrifugation. Total RNA was extracted with Trizol reagent, and quality was checked on an Agilent 2100 Bioanalyzer.

Recombination joined TRBV7-3 with TRBJ2-7, with TRBD1 matching 9 junction bases. This clonotype originated in a man aged 35 to 55 with Graves' ophthalmopathy. The sequencing sample was made of blood. This receptor has the CDR3 CASSSTGGGGEQYF. The DNA sequence follows: TGTGCCAGCAGCTCTACAGGGGGCGGGGGCGAGCAGTACTTC.